Shown below are 8 T cell receptor beta chains from a single sample sequenced in a study of tumor-infiltrating lymphocytes in localized non-small cell lung cancer. The data were produced by immunoSEQ multiplex PCR, yet TCRdb's version contains in-frame clones alone and is incomplete. The sample carries approximately 9,500 clones, roughly 75% recorded once. Input material: uninvolved lung tissue not adjacent to the tumor. These receptors all come from a human donor with non-small cell lung cancer.

This clone was detected only once. The rearrangement uses TRBV6-4 and TRBJ2-2; no definite D call. V lost 2 bases and J 5 bases, leaving 9 bases between the germline ends. Per the germline V gene, CDR1 is MRHNA and CDR2 is SNTAGT. This CDR3 comprises 14 residues. The CDR3 protein is CASSDRDETGELFF. Here the CDR3 DNA reads TGTGCCAGCAGTGACAGGGATGAGACCGGGGAGCTGTTTTTT.

The chain employs TRBV6-5 and TRBJ2-7; TRBD1 agrees at 10 bases. This CDR3 has 15 residues. J was trimmed by 3 bases and V by 6 bases; bases with no gene match: 8. CDR1 and CDR2 (germline): MNHEY, SVGAGI. The CDR3 sequence: CASSPPGQGYYEQYF. In DNA form, the CDR3 reads TGTGCCAGCAGCCCACCGGGACAGGGGTACTACGAGCAGTACTTC.

V gene TRBV30 combines with J gene TRBJ1-6, with 9 bases matching TRBD1. This CDR3 region has 17 residues. The ends lost 4 bases at V and 7 bases at J; junction bases unmatched: 14. Germline V gene sequence: CDR1 GTSNPN, CDR2 SVGIG (reference sequence). This CDR3 is CAWNLGTGTFSNSPLHF. For the CDR3, the DNA is TGTGCCTGGAACTTAGGGACAGGGACATTTTCGAATTCACCCCTCCACTTT.

This clone was counted between two and nine times. The same CDR3 is also encoded by other DNA sequences in this sample. This chain links TRBV6-6 with TRBJ2-5; the match to TRBD1 covers 7 bases. Germline assignment: CDR1 MNHNY and CDR2 SVGAGI (reference sequence). Trimming at V came to 6 bases and at J to 2 bases, leaving 3 bases not matched to a gene. The CDR3 is 13 residues long. CDR3 sequence reads: CASSSGQQETQYF. The CDR3 bases are TGTGCCAGCAGCTCGGGACAGCAAGAGACCCAGTACTTC.

The chain couples TRBV29-1 to TRBJ2-3; no definite D call. V was pared by 4 bases and J by 4 bases, with 6 bases between. This CDR3 has 11 residues. Germline CDR1 SQVTM, CDR2 ANQGSEA. CDR3 sequence reads: CSVAPPDTQYF. The CDR3 nucleotides read TGCAGCGTTGCCCCCCCAGATACGCAGTATTTT.

The chain employs TRBV5-5 and TRBJ2-7; D gene unclear. The V gene's germline CDR1 is SGHKS and CDR2 YYEKEE (reference sequence). The CDR3 extends over 13 amino acids. V lost 1 base, J lost 4 bases, and 9 bases lay in between. CDR3 loop: CASSLLGPYEQYF. The CDR3 DNA follows: TGTGCCAGCAGCTTGCTAGGACCATACGAGCAGTACTTC.

The V call is TRBV30, the J call TRBJ2-6, with D hard to call. The CDR3 runs 13 residues. Germline assignment: CDR1 GTSNPN and CDR2 SVGIG (reference sequence). V was pared by 3 bases and J by 2 bases, with 5 bases between. The CDR3 sequence: CAWRTAGANVLTF. The CDR3 DNA follows: TGTGCCTGGAGAACTGCTGGGGCCAACGTCCTGACTTTC. The whole variable domain, filled in from reference TRBV30 and TRBJ2-6, reads SQTIHQWPATLVQPVGSPLSLECTVEGTSNPNLYWYRQAAGRGLQLLFYSVGIGQISSEVPQNLSASRPQDRQFILSSKKLLLSDSGFYLCAWRTAGANVLTFGAGSRLTVL.

The chain combines TRBV28 with TRBJ1-1; D perhaps matches TRBD1 (5 bases). The CDR3 is 14 residues long. Deletions cut 5 bases from V and 1 base from J, with 11 bases between. Germline-derived CDR1 and CDR2 are MDHEN and SYDVKM. The CDR3 sequence: CASSPGSGNTEAFF. CDR3 DNA: TGTGCCAGCAGTCCAGGGTCGGGGAACACTGAAGCTTTCTTT. Filled out from reference TRBV28 and TRBJ1-1, the complete variable domain reads DVKVTQSSRYLVKRTGEKVFLECVQDMDHENMFWYRQDPGLGLRLIYFSYDVKMKEKGDIPEGYSVSREKKERFSLILESASTNQTSMYLCASSPGSGNTEAFFGQGTRLTVV.